The 13 T cell receptor beta chains given below trace back to one sample, sequenced in a study of blood T cell repertoires in COVID-19. Repertoires were generated with immunoSEQ multiplex PCR, while TCRdb's copy carries only in-frame clones and drops some. This table has under 350,000 clones, around 84% appearing once. Sequencing input: peripheral blood. These receptors were obtained from a man aged 70-80 years with acute or convalescent COVID-19.

In its sample, this clone was seen once. This sequence joins TRBV15 and TRBJ2-7; D is possibly TRBD1 (5 bases). This CDR3 has 16 residues. The V gene's germline CDR1 is LNHNV and CDR2 YYDKDF (reference sequence). Trimming took 1 base from V and 1 from J, leaving 14 bases between them. In nucleotides, the CDR3 is TGTGCCACCAGCAGAGCCAGACAGAGATATTCCTACGAGCAGTACTTC. Its translation is CATSRARQRYSYEQYF.

In the case of this clone: An end of the junction differs from the germline gene, which may be a read error. This rearrangement joins TRBV28 to TRBJ2-7; possible D gene TRBD1, 6 bases. Germline CDR1 reads MDHEN; CDR2 reads SYDVKM. The length of the CDR3 is 16 residues. The CDR3 loop reads CASSSPDRGPSSEQYF. The DNA of the CDR3 is TGTGCCAGCAGTTCCCCGGACAGAGGGCCCTCCTCCGAGCAGTACTTC.

The chain recombines TRBV29-1 with TRBJ2-7; D is perhaps TRBD2 (7 bases). The CDR3 spans 13 residues. Germline V gives CDR1 SQVTM, CDR2 ANQGSEA. With 7 bases removed from V and 2 bases from J, the gap between germline ends came to 15 bases. The CDR3 reads CSALGGAPYEQYF. Written as DNA, the CDR3 is TGCAGCGCGCTGGGGGGGGCCCCCTACGAGCAGTACTTC.

This clone was detected once. The CDR3 coding sequence is TGTGCCAGTGGGAATAGCGGGAGGGCACCATACAATGAGCAGTTCTTC. Protein: CASGNSGRAPYNEQFF. V and J are TRBV19 and TRBJ2-1; 11 bases match TRBD2. Germline loops: CDR1 LNHDA, CDR2 SQIVND (reference sequence). The CDR3 length is 16 residues. The V and J ends lost 8 bases and 4 bases, in that order; junction bases with no gene match: 10.

This chain joins TRBV23-1 and TRBJ2-7; D unresolved. TRBV23-1 is given ORF status, its function remaining uncertain. The CDR3 extends over 15 amino acids. Trimming stripped 0 bases from V and 2 bases from J, with 11 bases between. The CDR3: CASSQSACSPYEQYF. As DNA, the CDR3 is TGCGCCAGCAGTCAATCAGCCTGCTCCCCCTACGAGCAGTACTTC.

This chain connects TRBV7-2 to TRBJ2-2, with TRBD2 matching 7 bases. The CDR3 loop spans 16 amino acids. Germline V gene sequence: CDR1 SGHTA, CDR2 FQGNSA. J gave up 6 bases and V 3 bases, and 10 bases lay outside the gene matches. The CDR3 here is CASSFGGGRGAGELFF. The CDR3 DNA reads TGTGCCAGCAGCTTCGGCGGCGGGAGAGGGGCCGGGGAGCTGTTTTTT.

This chain links TRBV7-9 with TRBJ2-1; no clear D. The length of the CDR3 is 13 residues. The V end lost 6 bases, the J end lost 6 bases, and 12 bases lay between the germline ends. Germline CDR1 is SEHNR and CDR2 is FQNEAQ (reference sequence). CDR3 in DNA: TGTGCCAGCAGGATCGACATTGGCAATGAGCAGTTCTTC. Amino acids: CASRIDIGNEQFF.

This clone was counted between two and nine times. This chain connects TRBV18 to TRBJ1-1; weak D call: TRBD1 (5 bases). The CDR3 covers 15 residues. V was cut by 2 bases and J by 2 bases, with 12 bases left in between. CDR1 and CDR2 (germline): KGHSH, LQKENI. As DNA, the CDR3 is TGTGCCAGCTCACCAATGAGACAGCAAAACACTGAAGCTTTCTTT. Encoded protein: CASSPMRQQNTEAFF.

The V call is TRBV7-2, the J call TRBJ2-1, with 11 bases identical to TRBD1. V dropped 3 bases and J dropped 7; count of bases not matched to a gene: 5. CDR3 length equals 15 residues. Per germline, CDR1 SGHTA and CDR2 FQGNSA. The DNA of the CDR3 is TGTGCCAGCAGCTTGGGACAGGGGGGTCGGAATGAGCAGTTCTTC. This sequence encodes CASSLGQGGRNEQFF. The variable domain in full, with the rest retrieved from reference TRBV7-2 and TRBJ2-1, is GAGVSQSPSNKVTEKGKDVELRCDPISGHTALYWYRQSLGQGLEFLIYFQGNSAPDKSGLPSDRFSAERTGGSVSTLTIQRTQQEDSAVYLCASSLGQGGRNEQFFGPGTRLTVL.

The rearrangement links TRBV7-6 to TRBJ2-1; 15 bases agree with TRBD2. Germline values: CDR1 SGHVS, CDR2 FNYEAQ. The V segment lost 4 bases and the J segment 7 bases; nucleotides outside the gene matches: 8. The CDR3 spans 17 residues. The CDR3 is CASSYGLAGGWGNEQFF. The CDR3 nucleotides read TGTGCCAGCAGCTATGGACTAGCGGGAGGGTGGGGGAATGAGCAGTTCTTC.

The chain links TRBV28 to TRBJ1-1, with D possibly being TRBD1 (5 bases). Trimming took off 6 bases at V and 8 bases at J, with 16 bases between the two ends. CDR1 is MDHEN and CDR2 is SYDVKM in the germline V gene. The CDR3 spans 13 residues. Here the CDR3 reads CASSPNARQEAFF. In nucleotides, the CDR3 is TGTGCCAGCAGCCCAAACGCTCGACAGGAAGCTTTCTTT.

The chain is built from TRBV9 and TRBJ1-4; unclear D gene. Germline V lookup: CDR1 SGDLS, CDR2 YYNGEE. With 5 bases removed from V and 5 bases from J, the gap between germline ends came to 10 bases. This CDR3 is built from 13 residues. CDR3 in DNA: TGTGCCAGCAGTTGGCAGGTCAATGAAAAACTGTTTTTT. This codes for CASSWQVNEKLFF. Full variable domain (missing parts from reference TRBV9 and TRBJ1-4): DSGVTQTPKHLITATGQRVTLRCSPRSGDLSVYWYQQSLDQGLQFLIQYYNGEERAKGNILERFSAQQFPDLHSELNLSSLELGDSALYFCASSWQVNEKLFFGSGTQLSVL.

This rearrangement joins TRBV6-5 to TRBJ2-3; 11 bases fit TRBD1. The CDR3 contains 15 residues. Per germline, CDR1 MNHEY and CDR2 SVGAGI. Trimming at V came to 5 bases and at J to 5 bases, leaving 6 bases not matched to a gene. As DNA, the CDR3 is TGTGCCAGCAGTAGCCGGACAGGGGGCCAAGATACGCAGTATTTT. As protein: CASSSRTGGQDTQYF.